The 9 T cell receptor beta chains below all came from one sample that was sequenced in a study of blood T cell repertoires in COVID-19. Repertoires were generated with immunoSEQ multiplex PCR, while TCRdb's copy carries only in-frame clones and drops some. Here the sample spans approximately 390,000 clones, around nine tenths being singletons. The specimen sequenced was PBMCs or T cells enriched from blood (not recorded which). The receptors stem from a woman aged 45-60 years who had recovered from COVID-19.

The V call is TRBV30, the J call TRBJ1-2; the match to TRBD1 covers 7 bases. Germline V gives CDR1 GTSNPN, CDR2 SVGIG (reference sequence). After removal of 4 bases from V and 10 bases from J, the junction contained 12 bases not matched to a gene. The CDR3 loop spans 13 amino acids. CDR3: CAWNAGGWEAYTF. The CDR3, as DNA: TGTGCCTGGAACGCAGGGGGTTGGGAGGCCTACACCTTC.

The genes are TRBV2 and TRBJ1-2; TRBD1 matches at 10 bases. Germline loops: CDR1 SNHLY, CDR2 FYNNEI. With V trimmed by 4 bases and J by 5 bases, 7 bases remained unmatched. The CDR3 has 15 residues. Written as DNA, the CDR3 is TGTGCCAGCAGTGGGATGACAGGGGGCGCGTATGGCTACACCTTC. It codes for CASSGMTGGAYGYTF.

J is TRBJ2-1 and V is TRBV10-3; TRBD2 aligns across 8 bases. CDR3 size: 15 residues. J gave up 6 bases and V 4 bases, and 8 bases lay outside the gene matches. Per the germline V gene, CDR1 is ENHRY and CDR2 is SYGVKD. In DNA, the CDR3 is TGTGCCATCAGTGGGGGGAGCGGGGGAGGCAATGAGCAGTTCTTC. Translating it yields CAISGGSGGGNEQFF.

The CDR3, as DNA: TGTGCCAGCAGCCAGGGACTAGCGGGGGCCAGAGGAGAGACCCAGTACTTC. Its protein product is CASSQGLAGARGETQYF. The genes are TRBV7-8 and TRBJ2-5; TRBD2 aligns across 14 bases. The junction had 9 bases not matched to a gene; V was cut back by 5 bases and J by 4 bases. Germline V gene lookup returns CDR1 SGHVS and CDR2 FQNEAQ. The CDR3 totals 17 residues. Based on the CDR3 plus reference TRBV7-8 and TRBJ2-5, the full variable domain is GAGVSQSPRYKVAKRGQDVALRCDPISGHVSLFWYQQALGQGPEFLTYFQNEAQLDKSGLPSDRFFAERPEGSVSTLKIQRTQQEDSAVYLCASSQGLAGARGETQYFGPGTRLLVL.

This sequence joins TRBV7-2 and TRBJ1-6; possibly TRBD1 for D (6 bases). With 1 base removed from V and 9 bases from J, the gap between germline ends came to 13 bases. Germline V gene sequence: CDR1 SGHTA, CDR2 FQGNSA. CDR3 length equals 15 residues. This CDR3 reads CASSLDLSRGSPLHF. The CDR3 nucleotides are TGTGCCAGCAGCTTAGACTTAAGCAGGGGTTCACCCCTCCACTTT. The full variable domain, in which reference TRBV7-2 and TRBJ1-6 provide the parts outside the CDR3, is GAGVSQSPSNKVTEKGKDVELRCDPISGHTALYWYRQSLGQGLEFLIYFQGNSAPDKSGLPSDRFSAERTGGSVSTLTIQRTQQEDSAVYLCASSLDLSRGSPLHFGNGTRLTVT.

The chain couples TRBV28 to TRBJ1-2, with TRBD1 as a possible D gene (5 bases). Germline-derived CDR1 and CDR2 are MDHEN and SYDVKM. There are 11 residues in the CDR3. Between the trimmed V and J ends, which lost 10 bases and 10 bases, there was a span of 16 bases. The CDR3 nucleotides are TGTGCCATTACCCGCGCGGGGCTCTACACCTTC. This codes for CAITRAGLYTF.

This chain uses TRBV5-1 with TRBJ1-4; weak D call: TRBD1 (5 bases). Germline CDR1 and CDR2: SGHRS and YFSETQ. The V and J ends lost 3 bases and 9 bases respectively, with 18 bases between them. This CDR3 comprises 15 residues. CDR3 in DNA: TGCGCCAGCAGCTGGGCAGCGGGGCGCGCAAAAAAACTGTTTTTT. Residues: CASSWAAGRAKKLFF. Together with reference TRBV5-1 and TRBJ1-4, the CDR3 gives the full variable domain: KAGVTQTPRYLIKTRGQQVTLSCSPISGHRSVSWYQQTPGQGLQFLFEYFSETQRNKGNFPGRFSGRQFSNSRSEMNVSTLELGDSALYLCASSWAAGRAKKLFFGSGTQLSVL.

This clone was recorded only once. V usage is TRBV10-3 and J usage is TRBJ2-1; TRBD2 matches 11 bases. Trimming at V came to 3 bases and at J to 6 bases, leaving 7 bases not matched to a gene. This CDR3 region has 16 residues. Per germline, CDR1 ENHRY and CDR2 SYGVKD. CDR3 coding DNA: TGTGCCATCAGTGACCCGACTAGCGGGGTAACCAATGAGCAGTTCTTC. As protein: CAISDPTSGVTNEQFF.

The chain joins TRBV6-2 or TRBV6-3 to TRBJ1-2, with D unclear. The CDR3 is 14 amino acids. V lost 0 bases to trimming and J lost 2 bases, with 7 bases between them. CDR1 is MNHEY, CDR2 SVGEGT, per germline. In DNA, the CDR3 is TGTGCCAGCAGTTACTCCGGGTCCAACTATGGCTACACCTTC. It specifies CASSYSGSNYGYTF.